Included here is one TCR beta chain sequence, with context. Its antigen is not identified. The data derive from a study of PD-1 blockade in mismatch repair-deficient tumors. Study-wide results and caveats: Tumor-resident clones, often absent from pretreatment blood, expanded after pembrolizumab and then contracted.

Assay used: immunoSEQ multiplex PCR; TCRdb lists only in-frame clones, some missing. This sample has more than 85,000 clones, with 70% to 85% found just once. CDR1 is LGHNA, CDR2 YNFKEQ, per germline. This CDR3 comprises 13 residues. V dropped 8 bases and J dropped 1 base, with 12 bases sitting between them. All patients were mismatch repair deficient, assessed by either PCR or immunohistochemistry. TCR sequencing covered a few patients who responded to pembrolizumab. The sample was peripheral blood, taken roughly eight months after starting pembrolizumab. The J gene is TRBJ2-7, the V gene TRBV4-2; unclear D gene. The receptor's source is an adult with mismatch repair-deficient cancer. CDR3: CASESRNSYEQYF. The CDR3 region has the DNA TGTGCCAGCGAAAGCAGGAATTCCTACGAGCAGTACTTC.